This entry describes one T cell receptor beta chain. Its antigen is not known. The data were obtained in a study of post-analysis software for immune sequencing data. Study-wide context: Relapsing-remitting, secondary progressive and progressive-relapsing multiple sclerosis were all included among the disease courses. Study results and limitations: Among roughly five TRBV segments more frequent in patients than controls were TRBV5-6, TRBV5-1 and TRBV20-1. When compared against controls, multiple sclerosis patients showed significantly lower normalized Chao1 diversity.

The germline V gene has CDR1 MNHEY and CDR2 SMNVEV (reference sequence). CDR3 size: 15 residues. Unique molecular identifiers had been added to the TCR beta cDNA libraries. TCRdb passed the PCR reads through MiXCR, listing each CDR3 protein once. The sample lists approximately 570,000 distinct CDR3 sequences; about 44% were seen once. The rearrangement uses TRBV27 and TRBJ2-5, with 7 bases fitting TRBD2. The J call may be faulty, since TRBJ2-7 better matches the DNA end. The sequencing input was blood. This clonotype originated in a girl between 10 and 17 years old with multiple sclerosis. The CDR3 DNA reads as TGTGCCAGCAGTTCCCCTGGTGGCACTAGCGACGAGCAGTACTTC. Its translation is CASSSPGGTSDEQYF.